The text below deals with one T cell receptor (beta chain). Recovered status applied to Cohort 3 donors who had two consecutive negative PCRs. It also applied to those with clearance or with symptom resolution. In the study's own analysis: Quantification of nucleated cells was approximated via reference gene primer amplification. The protocol was immunoSEQ multiplex PCR, while the TCRdb copy is restricted to in-frame clones and leaves out a portion. That table is the source of V, J and clone size, and D and trimming were worked out from the DNA. The sample has about 64,000 clones, more than 75% seen once. The data are from a study of blood T cell repertoires in COVID-19. Study-wide context: T cells, B-cell-depleted T cells, or PBMCs supplied cDNA or gDNA.

This CDR3 is 11 amino acids long. The ends lost 4 bases at V and 11 bases at J; junction bases unmatched: 3. In germline, CDR1 is SEHNR, CDR2 FQNEAQ (reference sequence). The rearrangement joins TRBV7-9 to TRBJ2-3, with 7 bases lining up with TRBD2. This TCR was sampled from a woman aged 40-49 years who had recovered from COVID-19. Input material: PBMCs or T cells enriched from blood (not recorded which). CDR3 in DNA: TGTGCCAGCAGCTCCGGGGGGTTGCAGTATTTT. Translated, it gives CASSSGGLQYF.